The clone carrying this TCR beta chain appeared many times. Antigen: not known. Using quantitative 5'-RACE with molecular barcodes, the authors made TCR beta libraries. A single record per CDR3 protein comes from TCRdb applying MiXCR to the 5' RACE reads. Seen here are under 150,000 distinct CDR3 sequences, 7% to 9% observed once, and the top ten hold 7.3%. Germline CDR1 SQVTM, CDR2 ANQGSEA. The CDR3 contains 13 residues. The V gene lost 5 bases and the J gene lost 0 bases, with 10 bases spanning the gap. The data belong to a study of CD8 T cells in ankylosing spondylitis. The study's findings and limits: Disease-associated clonotypes exhibited CD8+ identity and were relatively infrequent in peripheral blood. A TCR beta motif of eight or nine highly homologous variants seemed to mark ankylosing spondylitis blood. Clones tied to disease were said to be significantly enriched in matched ankylosing spondylitis synovial fluid.

The V gene is TRBV29-1, the J gene TRBJ1-1; the D gene is possibly TRBD1 (5 bases). The sample consisted of synovial fluid, either unsorted or a sorted T cell fraction (not recorded which). The sequence was collected from a male donor with ankylosing spondylitis. The CDR3 is CSVLGPMNTEAFF. In DNA, the CDR3 is TGCAGCGTTTTGGGACCGATGAACACTGAAGCTTTCTTT.